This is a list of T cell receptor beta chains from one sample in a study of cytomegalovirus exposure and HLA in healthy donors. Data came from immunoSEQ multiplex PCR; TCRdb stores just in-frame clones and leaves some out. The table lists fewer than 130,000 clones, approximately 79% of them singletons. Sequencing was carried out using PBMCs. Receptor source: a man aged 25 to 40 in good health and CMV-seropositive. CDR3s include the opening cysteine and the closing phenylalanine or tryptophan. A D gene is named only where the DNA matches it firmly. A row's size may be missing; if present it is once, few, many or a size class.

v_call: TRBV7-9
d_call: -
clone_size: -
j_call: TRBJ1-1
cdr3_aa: CASSVNGFGGTEAFF
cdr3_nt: TGTGCCAGCAGCGTTAACGGCTTCGGGGGCACTGAAGCTTTCTTT

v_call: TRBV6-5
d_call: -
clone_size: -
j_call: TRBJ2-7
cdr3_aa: CASSYSMGPGYEQYF
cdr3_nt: TGTGCCAGCAGTTACTCGATGGGCCCAGGCTACGAGCAGTACTTC

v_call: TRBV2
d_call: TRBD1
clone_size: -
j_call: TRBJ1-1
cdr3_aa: CASRRTGWGTEAFF
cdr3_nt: TGTGCCAGCAGACGGACAGGTTGGGGCACTGAAGCTTTCTTT

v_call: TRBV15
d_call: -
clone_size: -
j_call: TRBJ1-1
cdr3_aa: CATSLTRGHTEAFF
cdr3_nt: TGTGCCACCAGCCTCACCCGAGGTCACACTGAAGCTTTCTTT

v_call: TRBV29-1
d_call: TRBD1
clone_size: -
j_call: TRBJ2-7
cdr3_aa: CSVEASGTGGHEQYF
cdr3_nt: TGCAGCGTTGAAGCATCCGGGACAGGGGGACACGAGCAGTACTTC

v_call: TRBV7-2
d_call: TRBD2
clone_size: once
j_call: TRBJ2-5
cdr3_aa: CASSKSTGLAGGAETQYF
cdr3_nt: TGTGCCAGCAGTAAATCGACCGGACTAGCGGGGGGAGCAGAGACCCAGTACTTC

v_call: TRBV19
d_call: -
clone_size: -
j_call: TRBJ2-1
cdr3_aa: CASSISGHNNEQFF
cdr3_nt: TGTGCCAGTAGTATCTCGGGACACAACAATGAGCAGTTCTTC

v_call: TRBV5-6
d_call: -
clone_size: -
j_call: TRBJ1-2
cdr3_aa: CASSFGQTNYGYTF
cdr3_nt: TGTGCCAGCAGCTTCGGACAGACTAACTATGGCTACACCTTC

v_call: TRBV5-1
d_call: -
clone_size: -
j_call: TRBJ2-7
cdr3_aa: CASSLVGTPTYEQYF
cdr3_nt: TGCGCCAGCAGCTTGGTTGGGACACCGACCTACGAGCAGTACTTC

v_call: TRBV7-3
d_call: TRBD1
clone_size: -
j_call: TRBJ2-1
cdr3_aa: CASSPHGDRGRNEQFF
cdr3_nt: TGTGCCAGCAGCCCTCATGGGGACAGGGGGCGGAATGAGCAGTTCTTC

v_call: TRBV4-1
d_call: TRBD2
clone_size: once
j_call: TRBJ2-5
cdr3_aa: CASSQEQTGGQETQYF
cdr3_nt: TGCGCCAGCAGCCAAGAGCAAACGGGGGGCCAAGAGACCCAGTACTTC

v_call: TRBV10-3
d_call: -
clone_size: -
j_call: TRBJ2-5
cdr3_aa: CAISETRGQETQYF
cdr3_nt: TGTGCCATCAGTGAGACGCGGGGCCAAGAGACCCAGTACTTC

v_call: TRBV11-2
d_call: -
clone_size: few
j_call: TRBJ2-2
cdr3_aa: CASSLISTKNTGELFF
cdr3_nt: TGTGCCAGCAGCTTAATTTCTACCAAGAACACCGGGGAGCTGTTTTTT

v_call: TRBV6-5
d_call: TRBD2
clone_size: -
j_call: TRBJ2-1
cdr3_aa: CASSQSGVRYNEQFF
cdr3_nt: TGTGCCAGCAGCCAGAGCGGGGTTCGGTACAATGAGCAGTTCTTC